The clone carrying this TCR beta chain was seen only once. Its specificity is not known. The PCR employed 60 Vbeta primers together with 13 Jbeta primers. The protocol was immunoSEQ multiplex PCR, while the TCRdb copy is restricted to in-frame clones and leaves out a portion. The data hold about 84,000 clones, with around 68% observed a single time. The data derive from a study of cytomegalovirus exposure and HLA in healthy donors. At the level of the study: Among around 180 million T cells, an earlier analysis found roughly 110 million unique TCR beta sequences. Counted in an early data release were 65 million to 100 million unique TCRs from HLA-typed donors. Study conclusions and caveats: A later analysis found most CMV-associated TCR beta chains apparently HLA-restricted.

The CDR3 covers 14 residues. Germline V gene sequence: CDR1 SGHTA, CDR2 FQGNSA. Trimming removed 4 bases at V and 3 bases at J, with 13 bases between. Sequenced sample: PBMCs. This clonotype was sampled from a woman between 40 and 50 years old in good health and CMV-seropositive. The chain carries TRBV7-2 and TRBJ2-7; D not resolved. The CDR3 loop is CASSSGLGYYEQYF. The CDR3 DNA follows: TGTGCCAGCAGCTCCGGGTTAGGATACTACGAGCAGTACTTC.